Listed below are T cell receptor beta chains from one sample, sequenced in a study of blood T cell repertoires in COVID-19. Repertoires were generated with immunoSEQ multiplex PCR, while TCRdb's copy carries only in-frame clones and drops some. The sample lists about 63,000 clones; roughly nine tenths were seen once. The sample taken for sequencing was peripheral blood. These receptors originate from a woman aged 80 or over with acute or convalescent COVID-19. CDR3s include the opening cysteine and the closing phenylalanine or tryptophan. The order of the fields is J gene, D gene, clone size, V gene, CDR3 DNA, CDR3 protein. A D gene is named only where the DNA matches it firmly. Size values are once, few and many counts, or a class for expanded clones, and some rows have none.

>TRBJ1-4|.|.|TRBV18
TGTGCCAGCTCACCACGCGGCCGAACGGAAAAACTGTTTTTT
CASSPRGRTEKLFF
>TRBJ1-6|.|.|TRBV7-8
TGTGCCAGCAGCTTATTCCCTCCCAGGGGTGATAATTCACCCCTCCACTTT
CASSLFPPRGDNSPLHF
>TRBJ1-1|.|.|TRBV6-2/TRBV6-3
TGTGCCAGCAGTTACAGTCCCGCGAGGAACACTGAAGCTTTCTTT
CASSYSPARNTEAFF
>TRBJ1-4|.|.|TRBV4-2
TGTGCCAGCAGCCAAGTTACAACTAATGAAAAACTGTTTTTT
CASSQVTTNEKLFF
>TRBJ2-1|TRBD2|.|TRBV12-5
TGTGCTAGTGCCTTGGGACTAGCGGGAAACGATGAGCAGTTCTTC
CASALGLAGNDEQFF
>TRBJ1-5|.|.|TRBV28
TGTGCCAGCAGTACGGCAGCCGCGGGCAATCAGCCCCAGCATTTT
CASSTAAAGNQPQHF
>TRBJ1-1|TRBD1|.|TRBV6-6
TGTGCCAGCAGCCGCGAGACAGGGGGGGGCACTGAAGCTTTCTTT
CASSRETGGGTEAFF
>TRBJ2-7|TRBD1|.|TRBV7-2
TGTGCCAGCAGCTTAAACAGGGGCTCCTACGAGCAGTACTTC
CASSLNRGSYEQYF
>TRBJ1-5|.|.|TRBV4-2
TGTGCCAGCAGCCAAGATCTGGTTGGCCAGCCCCAGCATTTT
CASSQDLVGQPQHF
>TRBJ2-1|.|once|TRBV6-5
TGTGCCAGCTTATACCAACACTACAATGAGCAGTTCTTC
CASLYQHYNEQFF
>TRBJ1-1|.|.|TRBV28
TGTGCCAGCAGTAGTTTTGGACAGTTGAACACTGAAGCTTTCTTT
CASSSFGQLNTEAFF
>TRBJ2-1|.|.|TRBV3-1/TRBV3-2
TGTGCCAGCAGCCAAGATCTACCAACCTCCTACAATGAGCAGTTCTTC
CASSQDLPTSYNEQFF
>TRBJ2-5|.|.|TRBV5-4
TGTGCCAGCAGCTTACAGGCGGAGACCCAGTACTTC
CASSLQAETQYF
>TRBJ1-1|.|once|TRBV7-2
TGTGCCAGCAGCTTAGTAGGGAGGATGAACACTGAAGCTTTCTTT
CASSLVGRMNTEAFF
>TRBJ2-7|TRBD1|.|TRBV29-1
TGCAGCGTACACAGGGGCTCCTCCTACGAGCAGTACTTC
CSVHRGSSYEQYF
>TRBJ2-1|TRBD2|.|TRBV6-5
TGTGCCAGCAGTTACTCCAGCGGGAGGGCCGGCAATGAGCAGTTCTTC
CASSYSSGRAGNEQFF
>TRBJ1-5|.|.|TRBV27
TGTGCCAGCAGTTTCGCTAGGCCCCTTCATCAGCCCCAGCATTTT
CASSFARPLHQPQHF
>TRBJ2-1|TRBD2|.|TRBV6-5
TGTGCCAGCAGTAAGGGACTAGGATACAATGAGCAGTTCTTC
CASSKGLGYNEQFF
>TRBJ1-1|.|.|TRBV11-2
TGTGCCAGCAGCCTGACAGGAATCCATGAAGCTTTCTTT
CASSLTGIHEAFF
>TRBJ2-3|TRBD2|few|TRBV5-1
TGCGCCAGCAAACTAGCGGTGCTTACAGATACGCAGTATTTT
CASKLAVLTDTQYF
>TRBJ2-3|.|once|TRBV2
TGTGCCAGCAGTGCTAGCCCTCCCACAGATACGCAGTATTTT
CASSASPPTDTQYF
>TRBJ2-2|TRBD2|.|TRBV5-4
TGTGCCAGCAGCGCTCGGACTAGCGGGAGTGTCGGGGAGCTGTTTTTT
CASSARTSGSVGELFF
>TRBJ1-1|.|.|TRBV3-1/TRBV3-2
TGTGCCAGCAGTCGATCGCACCAGGGCATGAACACTGAAGCTTTCTTT
CASSRSHQGMNTEAFF
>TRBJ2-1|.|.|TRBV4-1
TGCGCCAGCAGCCAAGGGACAGTTTACAATGAGCAGTTCTTC
CASSQGTVYNEQFF
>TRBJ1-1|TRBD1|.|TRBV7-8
TGTGCCAGCAGCTTAAACAGGGGGGCGGGTACTGAAGCTTTCTTT
CASSLNRGAGTEAFF
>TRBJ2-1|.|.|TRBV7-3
TGTGCCAGCAGCCACCAGCGTTACGCGGATGAGCAGTTCTTC
CASSHQRYADEQFF
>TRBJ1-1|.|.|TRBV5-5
TGTGCCAGCAGCTCCTACCGTACAGGCGCTGAAGCTTTCTTT
CASSSYRTGAEAFF
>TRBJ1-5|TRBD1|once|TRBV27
TGTGCCAGCAGTGATTGGGACAGCCGAGGTCAGCCCCAGCATTTT
CASSDWDSRGQPQHF
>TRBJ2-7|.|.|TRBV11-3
TGTGCCAGCAGCTTAGTACCTAATGGCGAGCAGTACTTC
CASSLVPNGEQYF
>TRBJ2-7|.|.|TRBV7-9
TGTGCCAGCAGCTTAGGAGAGAGGAGGGTATACTTC
CASSLGERRVYF
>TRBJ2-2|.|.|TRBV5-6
TGTGCCAGCAGCCGCCAGACAGGGAACACCGGGGAGCTGTTTTTT
CASSRQTGNTGELFF
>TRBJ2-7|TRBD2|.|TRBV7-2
TGTGCCAGCAGCTTAGCGACTAGCGGTACCTACGAGCAGTACTTC
CASSLATSGTYEQYF
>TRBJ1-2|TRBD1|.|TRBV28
TGTGCCAGCAGTCGTCAGGGGGATGGCTACACCTTC
CASSRQGDGYTF
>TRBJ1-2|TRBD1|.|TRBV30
TGTGCCTGGAGTGGAGACGACAGGGATGGCTACACCTTC
CAWSGDDRDGYTF
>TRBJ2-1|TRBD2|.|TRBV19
TGTGCCAGTAGTATTGTGGGACTAGCGGGATCCCCCTACAATGAGCAGTTCTTC
CASSIVGLAGSPYNEQFF
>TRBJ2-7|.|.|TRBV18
TGTGCCAGCTCACCGGGACTCCTTTCCTACGAGCAGTACTTC
CASSPGLLSYEQYF
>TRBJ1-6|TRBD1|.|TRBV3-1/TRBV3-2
TGTGCCAGCGGCAGAGACAGGGGACAGTCCTATAATTCACCCCTCCACTTT
CASGRDRGQSYNSPLHF
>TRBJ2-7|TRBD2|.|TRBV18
TGTGCCAGCTCAGAGGGACTAGCGGGTTACGAGCAGTACTTC
CASSEGLAGYEQYF
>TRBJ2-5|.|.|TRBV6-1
TGTGCCAGCAGTGAACAGATTAATGAGACCCAGTACTTC
CASSEQINETQYF
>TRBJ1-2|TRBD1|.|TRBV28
TGTGCCAGCAGCCAATCCTCAGGACAGGCCGTGGGCTACACCTTC
CASSQSSGQAVGYTF
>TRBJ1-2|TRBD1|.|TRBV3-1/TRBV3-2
TGTGCCAGCAGGGGACAGGGGGTTAACTATGGCTACACCTTC
CASRGQGVNYGYTF
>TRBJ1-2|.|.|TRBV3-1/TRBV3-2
TGTGCCAGCAGCCAAAGCATGGGACTAATTTTTAACTATGGCTACACCTTC
CASSQSMGLIFNYGYTF
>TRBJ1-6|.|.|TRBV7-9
TGTGCCAGCAGCTTAGCAGGGGTGAATTCACCCCTCCACTTT
CASSLAGVNSPLHF
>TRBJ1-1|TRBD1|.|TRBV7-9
TGTGCCAGCAGCGCGAAGGGACAGATTAACACTGAAGCTTTCTTT
CASSAKGQINTEAFF
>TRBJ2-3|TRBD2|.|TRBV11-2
TGTGCCAGCAGCTCCCAAGCGGGAGTGGGAGATACGCAGTATTTT
CASSSQAGVGDTQYF
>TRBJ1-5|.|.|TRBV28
TGTGCCGGCGGGGGGGCGGAACCCAATCAGCCCCAGCATTTT
CAGGGAEPNQPQHF
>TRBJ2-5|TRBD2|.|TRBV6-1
TGTGCCAGCAGTGCAATTAGCGGGGGGGCGGGAAAAGGAGAGACCCAGTACTTC
CASSAISGGAGKGETQYF
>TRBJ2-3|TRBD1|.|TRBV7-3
TGTGCCAGCAGCTTGGGCCGGGACAGACGCACAGATACGCAGTATTTT
CASSLGRDRRTDTQYF
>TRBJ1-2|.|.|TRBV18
TGTGCCAGCTCACCACTTCCGGAGCAGGGAGGATTGGGCTACACCTTC
CASSPLPEQGGLGYTF
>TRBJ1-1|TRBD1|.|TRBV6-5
TGTGCCAGCAGTTACTCGACAGGGTTGAACACTGAAGCTTTCTTT
CASSYSTGLNTEAFF
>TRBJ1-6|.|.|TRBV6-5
TGTGCCAGCAGCGACAGGCCTTTGGGTAATTCACCCCTCCACTTT
CASSDRPLGNSPLHF
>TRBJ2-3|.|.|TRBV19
TGTGCCAGTAGTATAAGCGGGTCTAGCACAGATACGCAGTATTTT
CASSISGSSTDTQYF
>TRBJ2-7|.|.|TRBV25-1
TGTGCCAGCAGCTTTAACTACGAGCAGTACTTC
CASSFNYEQYF
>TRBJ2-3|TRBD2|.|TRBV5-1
TGCGCCAGCAGCTCCCCCACAAGAAGCGGGAGGGAAGCAGATACGCAGTATTTT
CASSSPTRSGREADTQYF